A single sample gave rise to the 12 T cell receptor beta chains below, sequenced in a study of blood T cells in healthy people across ages (dated by TCRdb to about 2015). The library was obtained by 5' RACE. Data came from an Illumina HiSeq 2500. A second PCR of about 7 to 12 cycles was run with a J-beta primer mix and a sample-barcoded 5' primer. The raw public data were reprocessed by TCRdb itself: fastp quality trimming at Q25, MiXCR clonotype calling, in-frame beta chains only. Every CDR3 protein is listed once, alongside the most common genes and DNA of its rows. The sample data list about 800,000 distinct CDR3 sequences, and approximately 25% of these were observed just once. The ten largest clones represent under 4.5% of the sample. In addition, the sample was reused for a study of T cells of mothers and their children.

Specimen: blood. The receptors derive from a boy younger than 18 in good health.

The chain has TRBV24-1 and TRBJ1-5; no reliable D call. The V end lost 8 bases, the J end lost 7 bases, and 5 bases lay between the germline ends. The germline V gene encodes CDR1 KGHDR and CDR2 SFDVKD. This CDR3 contains 10 residues. DNA of the CDR3: TGTGCCACCAACAACCAGCCCCAGCATTTT. This sequence encodes CATNNQPQHF.

Details on this clonotype: Compared with germline, one end of the junction differs, possibly owing to a read error. The chain recombines TRBV28 with TRBJ2-3; D unresolved. The CDR3 has 12 amino acids. The V gene's germline CDR1 is MDHEN and CDR2 SYDVKM. The CDR3 DNA follows: TGTGCCAGCAGTTCCCACACAGATACGCAGTGTTTT. Encoded protein: CASSSHTDTQCF.

The CDR3 loop is CASSQESLNYGYTF. CDR3 coding DNA: TGTGCCAGCAGCCAAGAGTCCCTAAACTATGGCTACACCTTC. This chain links TRBV14 with TRBJ1-2, with unresolved D. CDR1 and CDR2 from the germline V gene are SGHDN and FVKESK. The length of the CDR3 is 14 residues. V dropped 0 bases and J dropped 2 bases, with 7 bases sitting between them.

This chain uses TRBV29-1 with TRBJ1-4; D remains unclear. The CDR3 runs to 14 residues. From germline, CDR1 is SQVTM and CDR2 ANQGSEA. Trimming took off 4 bases at V and 0 bases at J, with 9 bases between the two ends. The DNA of the CDR3 is TGCAGCGTTGGAGGTGATACAACTAATGAAAAACTGTTTTTT. Amino acid sequence: CSVGGDTTNEKLFF.

This sequence joins TRBV7-3 and TRBJ2-3; D tentatively reads TRBD1 or TRBD2 (6 bases each). CDR1 is SGHTA and CDR2 is FQGTGA in the germline V gene. There are 15 residues in the CDR3. V was clipped by 5 bases and J by 4 bases, with 16 bases between them. The CDR3, as DNA: TGTGCCAGCAGCCCGACGGGGGACATCGCAGATACGCAGTATTTT. Protein product: CASSPTGDIADTQYF.

V and J are TRBV12-3 or TRBV12-4 and TRBJ2-5; maybe TRBD2 (6 bases). CDR3 length: 15 residues. The V and J ends lost 5 bases and 5 bases respectively, with 18 bases between them. CDR3 residues: CASSLGLTGAETQYF. The CDR3 DNA follows: TGTGCCAGCAGTCTTGGACTAACGGGAGCTGAGACCCAGTACTTC.

This clonotype has a handful of counts. The chain has TRBV12-3 or TRBV12-4 and TRBJ1-6; tentatively, D is TRBD1 (5 bases). V lost 5 bases and J 1 base, leaving 9 bases between the germline ends. The CDR3 runs 15 residues. Written as DNA, the CDR3 is TGTGCCAGCAGTCCAGGGCAGTCCTATAATTCACCCCTCCACTTT. The encoded protein is CASSPGQSYNSPLHF.

The chain uses TRBV2 and TRBJ2-3; 8 nucleotides line up with TRBD2. Per the germline V gene, CDR1 is SNHLY and CDR2 is FYNNEI. The CDR3 covers 16 residues. Trimming at V came to 4 bases and at J to 1 base, leaving 7 bases not matched to a gene. CDR3 bases: TGTGCCAGCAGTGCATTCGCGGGGGGCGGCACAGATACGCAGTATTTT. Its protein product is CASSAFAGGGTDTQYF.

This clonotype was observed a few times. This chain links TRBV7-2 with TRBJ1-5, with a possible D match to TRBD1 (5 bases). Trimming left V 5 bases short and J 2 bases short, with 10 bases between. The CDR3 totals 14 residues. Per germline, CDR1 SGHTA and CDR2 FQGNSA. CDR3 protein: CASSQGVRNQPQHF. The CDR3 DNA reads as TGTGCCAGCAGCCAGGGAGTTCGCAATCAGCCCCAGCATTTT.

The V and J genes are TRBV28 and TRBJ1-5; the match to TRBD1 covers 10 bases. V shed 2 bases and J 7 bases; nucleotides not matched to a gene: 8. Germline CDR1 reads MDHEN; CDR2 reads SYDVKM. This CDR3 contains 16 residues. This CDR3 reads CASSLPDRGPRQPQHF. CDR3 nucleotides: TGTGCCAGCAGTTTACCTGACAGGGGGCCCCGGCAGCCCCAGCATTTT. The full variable domain, completed using reference TRBV28 and TRBJ1-5, is DVKVTQSSRYLVKRTGEKVFLECVQDMDHENMFWYRQDPGLGLRLIYFSYDVKMKEKGDIPEGYSVSREKKERFSLILESASTNQTSMYLCASSLPDRGPRQPQHFGDGTRLSIL.

The genes are TRBV20-1 and TRBJ1-1, with TRBD1 identical over 8 bases. Germline CDR1 reads DFQATT; CDR2 reads SNEGSKA (reference sequence). CDR3 length: 15 residues. V shed 3 bases and J 3 bases; nucleotides not matched to a gene: 9. The CDR3 DNA reads as TGCAGTGCTAGTGAACCGACAGGGGAGGACACTGAAGCTTTCTTT. Translating it yields CSASEPTGEDTEAFF.

This clonotype was seen a few times. V gene TRBV6-6 combines with J gene TRBJ1-1; D might be TRBD1 (6 bases). Germline lookup yields CDR1 MNHNY and CDR2 SVGAGI (reference sequence). The CDR3 extends over 13 amino acids. V gave up 2 bases and J gave up 7 bases, with 11 bases separating them. The CDR3 is CASSYMDSYEAFF. Here the CDR3 DNA reads TGTGCCAGCAGTTACATGGACAGCTATGAAGCTTTCTTT.